Each of the 6 T cell receptor beta chains below was sequenced from the same sample in a study of T cells in localized non-small cell lung cancer. Profiling relied on immunoSEQ multiplex PCR, and the TCRdb table lists in-frame clones only, not all of them. This sample has some 24,000 clones, with 70% to 90% found just once. The source material was peripheral blood, sampled before any cancer treatment. These receptors were obtained from a male donor older than 55 with stage II squamous cell lung carcinoma.

The V call is TRBV4-1, the J call TRBJ2-5, with TRBD2 identical over 8 bases. Germline trimming cut 1 base from V and 5 bases from J; bases unmatched to any gene: 12. This CDR3 comprises 17 residues. CDR1 and CDR2 (germline): MGHRA, YSYEKL. The CDR3 loop is CASSQVPTSGRGETQYF. CDR3 in DNA: TGCGCCAGCAGCCAAGTCCCAACTAGCGGTCGAGGGGAGACCCAGTACTTC.

The chain recombines TRBV5-4 with TRBJ1-1; D gene unclear. This CDR3 is 14 amino acids long. Germline-derived CDR1 and CDR2 are SGHNT and YYREEE (reference sequence). V was cut by 3 bases and J by 1 base, with 10 bases left in between. The CDR3 loop reads CASSSELGNTEAFF. CDR3 DNA: TGTGCCAGCAGCTCAGAACTAGGGAACACTGAAGCTTTCTTT.

The chain is built from TRBV5-1 and TRBJ2-1, with a weak D call TRBD1 (6 bases). This CDR3 is 14 amino acids long. Trimming took 0 bases from V and 5 from J, leaving 9 bases between them. Germline CDR1 SGHRS, CDR2 YFSETQ. The CDR3 protein is CASSLVAGDNEQFF. CDR3 DNA: TGCGCCAGCAGCTTGGTTGCAGGGGACAATGAGCAGTTCTTC.

J is TRBJ1-2 and V is TRBV4-3; D is unclear. Germline CDR1 and CDR2: LGHNA and YSLEER. V dropped 1 base and J dropped 1 base, with 10 bases sitting between them. The CDR3 is 15 amino acids. The CDR3 region is CASSQGSHSNYGYTF. The DNA of the CDR3 is TGCGCCAGCAGCCAAGGCTCCCACAGTAACTATGGCTACACCTTC.

This clone is a singleton in its sample. This sequence joins TRBV25-1 and TRBJ2-3; D is ambiguous. This CDR3 region has 15 residues. Looked up from germline, CDR1 is MGHDK and CDR2 is SYGVNS. V was shortened by 4 bases and J by 2 bases, with 13 bases between the two germline ends. CDR3 DNA sequence: TGTGCCAGCAGTGTTACGGACGGTTTCACAGATACGCAGTATTTT. The encoded protein is CASSVTDGFTDTQYF.

V is TRBV6-1 and J is TRBJ2-3, with D hard to call. The germline V gene encodes CDR1 MNHNS and CDR2 SASEGT. The CDR3 covers 16 residues. V was clipped by 0 bases and J by 3 bases, with 13 bases between them. CDR3 residues: CASSEAADPRTDTQYF. CDR3 in DNA: TGTGCCAGCAGTGAAGCCGCGGACCCTAGAACAGATACGCAGTATTTT.